What follows are 12 T cell receptor beta chains derived from one specimen sequenced in a study of blood T cell repertoires in COVID-19. Only in-frame clones appear in the TCRdb table, and some are missing; sequencing was by immunoSEQ multiplex PCR. Here the sample spans 180,000 or so clones, over 75% being singletons. The sample comprised peripheral blood. The receptor set was obtained from a person aged 65-85 years with COVID-19, enrolled during active disease.

This rearrangement joins TRBV3-1 (or the pseudogene TRBV3-2) to TRBJ2-1; 8 bases map to TRBD2. The CDR3 contains 15 residues. Trimming removed 4 bases from V and 7 bases from J; junction bases left unmatched: 9. Germline V gene sequence: CDR1 LGHDT, CDR2 YNNKEL (reference sequence). The CDR3, as DNA: TGTGCCAGCAGCCCTATGGGACTAGGTGAAAATGAGCAGTTCTTC. This codes for CASSPMGLGENEQFF.

V gene TRBV9 combines with J gene TRBJ2-7; TRBD1 might be the D (6 bases). Germline assignment: CDR1 SGDLS and CDR2 YYNGEE. This CDR3 contains 14 residues. The ends were cut back, 3 bases at V and 4 bases at J, with 14 bases in the middle. The CDR3 bases are TGTGCCAGCAGCGCCCCAGGGGCCCAGTACGAGCAGTACTTC. Protein product: CASSAPGAQYEQYF.

The J gene is TRBJ2-1, the V gene TRBV7-9, with TRBD1 matching over 7 bases. Losses at the gene ends were 5 bases for V and 9 bases for J; bases not matched to a gene: 13. The V gene's germline CDR1 is SEHNR and CDR2 FQNEAQ (reference sequence). The CDR3 totals 15 residues. CDR3 bases: TGTGCCAGCAGCAAAGATGGCAGGGGGAGTACTGAGCAGTTCTTC. It specifies CASSKDGRGSTEQFF.

V and J are TRBV28 and TRBJ2-7; 7 positions match TRBD2. The CDR3 spans 13 residues. Looked up from germline, CDR1 is MDHEN and CDR2 is SYDVKM. Trimming cost V 2 bases and J 2 bases; bases outside gene matches: 0. The CDR3, as DNA: TGTGCCAGCAGTTTAGCGGGAGCCTACGAGCAGTACTTC. Translating it yields CASSLAGAYEQYF.

The chain is built from TRBV18 and TRBJ2-7; 8 positions match TRBD1. This CDR3 has 13 amino acids. Germline values: CDR1 KGHSH, CDR2 LQKENI. Losses at the gene ends were 4 bases for V and 6 bases for J; bases not matched to a gene: 5. CDR3 sequence reads: CASSLPTGGEQYF. The CDR3 DNA sequence: TGTGCCAGCTCACTTCCCACAGGGGGCGAGCAGTACTTC. The variable domain in full, with the rest retrieved from reference TRBV18 and TRBJ2-7, is NAGVMQNPRHLVRRRGQEARLRCSPMKGHSHVYWYRQLPEEGLKFMVYLQKENIIDESGMPKERFSAEFPKEGPSILRIQQVVRGDSAAYFCASSLPTGGEQYFGPGTRLTVT.

V gene TRBV7-2 combines with J gene TRBJ1-6; no clear D gene. The CDR3 covers 13 residues. Germline V gene sequence: CDR1 SGHTA, CDR2 FQGNSA. V was clipped by 5 bases and J by 7 bases, with 9 bases between them. In DNA, the CDR3 is TGTGCCAGCAGCCTAGACATGAATTCACCCCTCCACTTT. Amino acid sequence: CASSLDMNSPLHF.

The CDR3: CASSPDTGAQYF. The DNA for the CDR3 is TGTGCCAGCAGCCCAGACACCGGGGCCCAGTACTTC. The rearrangement joins TRBV7-9 to TRBJ2-5; a possible D gene is TRBD2 (5 bases). The CDR3 loop spans 12 amino acids. Between the trimmed V and J ends, which lost 5 bases and 9 bases, there was a span of 13 bases. Germline CDR1 and CDR2: SEHNR and FQNEAQ (reference sequence).

This clone was picked up one time. The chain is built from TRBV6-1 and TRBJ1-1; TRBD1 matches at 7 bases. The CDR3 has 14 residues. Unmatched junction bases numbered 1, after V lost 0 bases and J lost 3 bases. Germline loops: CDR1 MNHNS, CDR2 SASEGT. The chain's CDR3 is CASSEAQGYTEAFF. CDR3 nucleotides: TGTGCCAGCAGTGAAGCACAGGGGTACACTGAAGCTTTCTTT.

The chain has TRBV7-2 and TRBJ2-1, with TRBD2 identical over 8 bases. Germline lookup yields CDR1 SGHTA and CDR2 FQGNSA. J gave up 8 bases and V 0 bases, and 6 bases lay outside the gene matches. There are 15 residues in the CDR3. CDR3 protein: CASSLAGTSPYEQFF. The CDR3 region has the DNA TGTGCCAGCAGCTTAGCCGGGACTAGTCCGTATGAGCAGTTCTTC.

The rearrangement links TRBV14 to TRBJ2-2; TRBD1 matches at 8 bases. CDR3 size: 14 residues. V was pared by 5 bases and J by 1 base, with 0 bases of the junction left unmatched. CDR1 is SGHDN and CDR2 is FVKESK in the germline V gene. The CDR3 spells CASSGTGNTGELFF. In DNA, the CDR3 is TGTGCCAGCAGCGGGACAGGGAACACCGGGGAGCTGTTTTTT.

The rearrangement links TRBV5-4 to TRBJ2-3; tentative D call: TRBD2 (6 bases). The CDR3 is 13 amino acids. The germline CDR1 and CDR2 sequences are SGHNT and YYREEE (reference sequence). Deletions cut 3 bases from V and 6 bases from J, with 11 bases between. The CDR3 spells CASSSGGLDTQYF. The DNA for the CDR3 is TGTGCCAGCAGCTCTGGGGGGTTGGATACGCAGTATTTT. Combining the CDR3 with reference TRBV5-4 and TRBJ2-3 gives the whole variable domain ETGVTQSPTHLIKTRGQQVTLRCSSQSGHNTVSWYQQALGQGPQFIFQYYREEENGRGNFPPRFSGLQFPNYSSELNVNALELDDSALYLCASSSGGLDTQYFGPGTRLTVL.

J is TRBJ2-7 and V is TRBV28; 9 positions match TRBD1. The germline gives CDR1 MDHEN, CDR2 SYDVKM. With V trimmed by 6 bases and J by 2 bases, 5 bases remained unmatched. This CDR3 has 14 amino acids. CDR3 sequence: CASSLGQGPYEQYF. The DNA of the CDR3 is TGTGCCAGCAGCCTGGGACAGGGTCCCTACGAGCAGTACTTC.